One and the same sample provided the 23 T cell receptor beta chains below, sequenced in a study of T-cell reconstitution after alpha-beta-depleted transplantation in children. Notes on the study in general: Newly produced T cells mostly provided counts and TCRbeta diversity after one year, as hyperexpanded clones declined.

These TCRs' antigens remain unknown. Unique molecular identifiers tagged the TCRbeta library. MiXCR, applied by TCRdb to the PCR reads, yields one record per CDR3 protein. This table holds about 300,000 distinct CDR3 sequences, around 7.3% found once. The source was peripheral blood, collected 360 days after TCRalphabeta/CD19-depleted stem cell transplant. The receptor source for this set is a female patient between 2 and 10 years old who had a stem cell transplant for Fanconi anemia, so the T cells may come from the graft donor.

This clonotype was observed many times. J is TRBJ2-1 and V is TRBV12-3 or TRBV12-4, with a possible D match to TRBD2 (5 bases). This CDR3 contains 15 residues. V lost 0 bases to trimming and J lost 3 bases, with 9 bases between them. The CDR3 sequence is CASSLAASIYNEQFF. CDR3 DNA: TGTGCCAGCAGTTTAGCGGCTAGCATCTACAATGAGCAGTTCTTC.

In this sample, this clonotype turned up many times. This chain connects TRBV20-1 to TRBJ2-1; maybe TRBD2 (6 bases). The CDR3 has 13 residues. Germline values: CDR1 DFQATT, CDR2 SNEGSKA (reference sequence). The V gene lost 6 bases and the J gene lost 5 bases, with 14 bases spanning the gap. CDR3 sequence reads: CSAAPGTDNEQFF. CDR3 nucleotide sequence: TGCAGTGCAGCCCCTGGGACTGACAATGAGCAGTTCTTC.

This clonotype was recorded at least ten times. This rearrangement joins TRBV12-3 or TRBV12-4 to TRBJ2-1; D possibly corresponds to TRBD2 (5 bases). V was cut by 5 bases and J by 0 bases, with 17 bases left in between. The CDR3 is 17 residues long. The CDR3 is CASSPNGGPSSYNEQFF. The CDR3 region has the DNA TGTGCCAGCAGTCCTAACGGCGGGCCGAGCTCCTACAATGAGCAGTTCTTC.

This clonotype has just a few counts. The gene calls are TRBV20-1 and TRBJ1-2; 9 bases line up with TRBD1. Germline values: CDR1 DFQATT, CDR2 SNEGSKA (reference sequence). CDR3 length: 15 residues. V was clipped by 6 bases and J by 3 bases; unmatched bases: 11. CDR3 DNA sequence: TGCAGTGCCAAGGACAGGGGCCGTCATTACTATGGCTACACCTTC. Protein sequence: CSAKDRGRHYYGYTF.

The V and J genes are TRBV11-2 and TRBJ2-5, with D possibly being TRBD2 (6 bases). Trimming pared 7 bases from V and 4 bases from J, leaving 10 bases between. This CDR3 spans 12 amino acids. Germline CDR1 is SGHAT and CDR2 is FQNNGV. CDR3 nucleotide sequence: TGTGCCAGCAAGGTGGGAGGAGAGACCCAGTACTTC. This gives the protein CASKVGGETQYF.

As to this clonotype: A clone one base away is much larger, so this may be a read error. The V call is TRBV7-9, the J call TRBJ2-7; 11 bases fit TRBD2. Germline V gene data show CDR1 as SEHNR and CDR2 as FQNEAQ (reference sequence). The length of the CDR3 is 16 residues. V lost 5 bases and J lost 2; bases outside the gene matches: 8. The CDR3 sequence is CASSPWTSGLTYEQYF. CDR3 in DNA: TGTGCCAGCAGCCCGTGGACTAGCGGGCTCACCTACGAGCAGTACTTC.

The chain links TRBV7-2 to TRBJ1-1; D unresolved. V lost 4 bases and J lost 11, with 17 bases in between. Per the germline V gene, CDR1 is SGHTA and CDR2 is FQGNSA. The CDR3 runs to 13 residues. The CDR3 nucleotides are TGTGCCAGCAGCTCATGGGCCCCCGGGGAGGCTTTCTTT. This gives the protein CASSSWAPGEAFF.

This chain uses TRBV11-1 with TRBJ2-3, with 10 bases identical to TRBD2. This CDR3 spans 19 amino acids. Per germline, CDR1 SGHAT and CDR2 FQDESV (reference sequence). The trim removed 4 bases at V and 3 bases at J, leaving 16 bases unmatched. Here the CDR3 reads CASSSWGLAPSGRTDTQYF. DNA for the CDR3: TGTGCCAGCAGCTCGTGGGGGTTGGCCCCTAGCGGGAGAACAGATACGCAGTATTTT.

V is TRBV5-1 and J is TRBJ2-3; D is possibly TRBD1 (6 bases). V dropped 7 bases and J dropped 3 bases, with 15 bases sitting between them. The CDR3 has 14 amino acids. CDR1 and CDR2 from the germline V gene are SGHRS and YFSETQ. The CDR3 region is CASQNWGQTDTQYF. The CDR3 region has the DNA TGCGCCAGCCAAAACTGGGGGCAAACAGATACGCAGTATTTT.

This chain joins TRBV19 and TRBJ1-1; D is undetermined. CDR1 LNHDA and CDR2 SQIVND come from the germline V gene (reference sequence). Trimming took 1 base from V and 6 from J, leaving 9 bases between them. The CDR3 sequence is 13 residues long. CDR3 DNA: TGTGCCAGTAGTATAGCCATCGGGGCTGAAGCTTTCTTT. As protein: CASSIAIGAEAFF.

This chain connects TRBV5-5 to TRBJ2-3; no clear D. This CDR3 is built from 13 residues. Looked up from germline, CDR1 is SGHKS and CDR2 is YYEKEE (reference sequence). Trimming took off 4 bases at V and 5 bases at J, with 11 bases between the two ends. The CDR3 protein is CASSRQLGDTQYF. The CDR3 bases are TGTGCCAGCAGCCGACAACTGGGAGATACGCAGTATTTT.

This clonotype was recorded at least ten times. The V call is TRBV7-6, the J call TRBJ1-4, with a weak D call TRBD1 (5 bases). V lost 2 bases and J lost 2, with 12 bases in between. The length of the CDR3 is 16 residues. Germline assignment: CDR1 SGHVS and CDR2 FNYEAQ. Here the CDR3 reads CASSLTPGLTNEKLFF. Here the CDR3 DNA reads TGTGCCAGCAGCTTAACTCCAGGGTTGACTAATGAAAAACTGTTTTTT.

With regard to this clonotype: Given a much more abundant clone one base away, this may be a read error. The gene calls are TRBV20-1 and TRBJ1-1; D perhaps matches TRBD1 (5 bases). CDR3 size: 15 residues. V was trimmed by 8 bases and J by 2 bases, leaving 21 bases between them. Germline V CDR1 and CDR2: DFQATT, SNEGSKA (reference sequence). Written as DNA, the CDR3 is TGCAGTACTACCTTATCGGTAGGGGTCAACACTGAAGCTTTCTTT. It encodes CSTTLSVGVNTEAFF.

Many counts were recorded for this clonotype. The rearrangement joins TRBV15 to TRBJ2-1, with D unclear. This CDR3 region has 15 residues. The V gene's germline CDR1 is LNHNV and CDR2 YYDKDF (reference sequence). Trimming took 0 bases from V and 3 from J, leaving 9 bases between them. CDR3 amino acids: CATSRDRGSYNEQFF. The CDR3 DNA reads as TGTGCCACCAGCAGAGATAGAGGCAGCTACAATGAGCAGTTCTTC. Using reference TRBV15 and TRBJ2-1 for the parts outside the CDR3, the full variable domain is DAMVIQNPRYQVTQFGKPVTLSCSQTLNHNVMYWYQQKSSQAPKLLFHYYDKDFNNEADTPDNFQSRRPNTSFCFLDIRSPGLGDTAMYLCATSRDRGSYNEQFFGPGTRLTVL.

The genes are TRBV27 and TRBJ2-3; D is undetermined. Germline V CDR1 and CDR2: MNHEY, SMNVEV (reference sequence). This CDR3 is built from 16 residues. Trimming shortened V by 6 bases and J by 3 bases, and 19 bases separated the two germline ends. The CDR3 reads CASSSFVHEKTDTQYF. In DNA form, the CDR3 reads TGTGCCAGCAGCAGCTTCGTACACGAGAAGACAGATACGCAGTATTTT.

This clonotype was found many times. The V call is TRBV5-1, the J call TRBJ1-2; no reliable D call. Germline V lookup: CDR1 SGHRS, CDR2 YFSETQ. The CDR3 consists of 14 residues. V lost 1 base and J 4 bases, leaving 11 bases between the germline ends. The CDR3 nucleotides are TGCGCCAGCAGCTTGACGACAATCGGCTATGGCTACACCTTC. Amino acids: CASSLTTIGYGYTF. Full variable domain (missing parts from reference TRBV5-1 and TRBJ1-2): KAGVTQTPRYLIKTRGQQVTLSCSPISGHRSVSWYQQTPGQGLQFLFEYFSETQRNKGNFPGRFSGRQFSNSRSEMNVSTLELGDSALYLCASSLTTIGYGYTFGSGTRLTVV.

The chain uses TRBV20-1 and TRBJ2-7; 7 bases are shared with TRBD1. J lost 6 bases, V lost 7 bases, and 12 bases had no gene match. CDR3 size: 13 residues. CDR1 is DFQATT, CDR2 SNEGSKA, per germline (reference sequence). CDR3 loop: CSVRQRGLGEQYF. The DNA for the CDR3 is TGCAGTGTCCGTCAAAGGGGGCTGGGCGAGCAGTACTTC.

This clonotype was seen ten or more times. V usage is TRBV11-3 and J usage is TRBJ2-7; 13 bases align to TRBD2. Trimming took 4 bases from V and 2 from J; bases not matched to a gene: 8. The CDR3 sequence is 17 residues long. The germline V gene encodes CDR1 SGHNT and CDR2 YENEEA. The CDR3 DNA reads TGTGCCAGCAGCTCCGGGACTAGCGGGGTACGGACCTACGAGCAGTACTTC. It yields the protein CASSSGTSGVRTYEQYF.

Ten or more counts support this clonotype. The rearrangement uses TRBV6-1 and TRBJ2-5; the D gene is possibly TRBD2 (5 bases). V was cut by 6 bases and J by 5 bases, with 19 bases left in between. The CDR3 covers 15 residues. Germline V lookup: CDR1 MNHNS, CDR2 SASEGT. The CDR3 spells CASRRTTRVGETQYF. Written as DNA, the CDR3 is TGTGCCAGCAGGCGTACCACTAGAGTTGGCGAGACCCAGTACTTC.

The J gene is TRBJ2-5, the V gene TRBV6-2 or TRBV6-3; 8 bases agree with TRBD2. Germline V gene lookup returns CDR1 MNHEY and CDR2 SVGEGT. The V segment lost 2 bases and the J segment 0 bases; nucleotides outside the gene matches: 8. The CDR3 is made up of 17 amino acids. The CDR3 DNA sequence: TGTGCCAGCAGTTACCCTTTAGCGGGGCTAAACCAAGAGACCCAGTACTTC. Amino acids: CASSYPLAGLNQETQYF.

The J gene is TRBJ2-7, the V gene TRBV20-1, with 11 positions matching TRBD2. Germline trimming cut 3 bases from V and 3 bases from J; bases unmatched to any gene: 16. This CDR3 comprises 18 residues. CDR1 and CDR2 from the germline V gene are DFQATT and SNEGSKA (reference sequence). CDR3: CSASTLLAGAGRGYEQYF. CDR3 in DNA: TGCAGTGCTAGCACCCTACTAGCGGGGGCTGGGAGGGGCTACGAGCAGTACTTC.

This clonotype was seen only a few times. This chain uses TRBV2 with TRBJ2-2; D is unclear. V lost 2 bases and J lost 7, with 14 bases in between. The CDR3 loop spans 15 amino acids. CDR1 is SNHLY and CDR2 is FYNNEI in the germline V gene. In DNA form, the CDR3 reads TGTGCCAGCAGTGAAAATGGACGTGGGATCGGGGAGCTGTTTTTT. Residues: CASSENGRGIGELFF.

This clonotype was seen a handful of times. This rearrangement joins TRBV18 to TRBJ2-3, with a possible D match to TRBD2 (6 bases). V lost 2 bases and J lost 3, with 18 bases in between. The CDR3 is 17 residues long. The V gene's germline CDR1 is KGHSH and CDR2 LQKENI. CDR3 DNA: TGTGCCAGCTCACCAGGAATTAGCGGAGGAGGAACAGATACGCAGTATTTT. Translation gives CASSPGISGGGTDTQYF.